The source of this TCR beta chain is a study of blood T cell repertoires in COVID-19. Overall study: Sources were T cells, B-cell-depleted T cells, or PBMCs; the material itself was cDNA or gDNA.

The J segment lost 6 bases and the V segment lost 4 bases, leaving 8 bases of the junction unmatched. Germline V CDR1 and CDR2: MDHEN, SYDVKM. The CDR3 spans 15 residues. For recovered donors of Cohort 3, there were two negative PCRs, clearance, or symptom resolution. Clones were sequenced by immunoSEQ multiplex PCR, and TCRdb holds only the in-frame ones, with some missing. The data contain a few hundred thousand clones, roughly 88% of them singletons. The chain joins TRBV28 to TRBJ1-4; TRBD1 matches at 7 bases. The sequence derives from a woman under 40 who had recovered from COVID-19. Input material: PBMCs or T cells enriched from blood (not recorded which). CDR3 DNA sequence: TGTGCCAGCAGTTCCGTCGAGGGGGCTCATGAAAAACTGTTTTTT. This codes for CASSSVEGAHEKLFF.